The text below deals with one T cell receptor (beta chain). This clone appeared a single time. This clone's antigen is unknown. Per-base qualities were not stored, and no clone one base away is much larger. The CDR3 regions of human TCRbeta chains were subjected to immunosequencing. Per the original workflow: Repertoire TCRs were matched against a reference library of SARS-CoV-2-specific TCRs generated with the MIRA antigen-specificity platform. Breadth meant the fraction of unique TCRs that were SARS-CoV-2-associated, whereas depth meant the fraction of total T cells that were SARS-CoV-2-associated. Using the MIRA data, every spike-specific TCR was mapped to the spike region that the TCR reacted to and assigned to either a CD4 or a CD8 class. Log10-transformed breadth and depth values were compared by one-way ANOVA with Sidak's multiple comparisons tests. This immuneACCESS table, as held by TCRdb, lists in-frame sequences with V and J called but not all clones. Of the missing ones, under half trace to an unresolved V gene in checked studies; the others have no known cause. Clone size and V and J calls were adopted from that table, with D and trimming inferred from the DNA. In all, the sample holds under 200,000 clones, and just over 90% of those were seen once. Of the sample, less than 4.5% is held by the ten largest clones.

V and J are trimmed by 11 bases and 0 bases, and the gene matches miss 9 bases of the junction. The germline V gene supplies CDR1 ENHRY and CDR2 SYGVKD. From its cysteine to its phenylalanine, the CDR3 spans 14 amino acids. Solely the CDR3 DNA is kept, with 42 bases framed from the first base. The sample originates from a study of T cell responses to AZD1222 COVID-19 vaccine (dated by TCRdb to the early 2020s). Background on the whole study: TCR sequencing covered roughly 230 trial participants: some 210 given two doses of AZD1222 and approximately 25 given two doses of MenACWY control vaccine. Trial participants were enrolled by age into 18-55, 56-69 and 70-plus year subgroups, with about 150, 28 and 57 TCR-sequenced participants respectively.

What the study reported, not specific to this receptor: Nearly half of unique spike-specific TCRs reportedly recognized epitopes outside regions mutated in the B.1.351 and B.1.1.7 variants. Spike-specific TCR breadth and depth rose significantly after two AZD1222 doses compared with day 0 and with MenACWY recipients. Most participants were white British and females outnumbered males, and the authors suggested that clonal diversity may have been underestimated. Because no day 14 peak-response samples were available, the repertoires could be characterized only after the peak T cell response. In the small 56-69-year group, the increase in depth fell short of significance, most likely because of low power. Conclusions about previously exposed vaccinees are limited, since just a handful of AZD1222 recipients were seropositive for SARS-CoV-2 at baseline. CD4 TCRs associated with the vaccine covered the entire spike protein, and the dominant responses were in regions 160-218 and 743-854.

The time point label corresponds to: about 28 days (+/-7) after the second vaccine dose. What the treatment or condition label conveys for this sample: meningococcal conjugate vaccine given as trial control. Vaccinee samples were obtained from the UK trials COV001 and COV002, which included a single-blind randomized controlled phase 2/3 trial of AZD1222 (ChAdOx1 nCoV-19) in healthy adults. For TCRbeta chain sequencing, PBMC samples were collected from trial participants at day 0 and at day 28 after the second dose. The sequenced sample was peripheral blood, obtained 28 days after the second dose of the MenACWY control vaccine. This TCR came from an adult who received the MenACWY meningococcal vaccine as a control. The chain links TRBV10-3 with TRBJ2-7; 8 bases in the junction line up with TRBD2. The bases read TGTGCCTCCGCGGGGGGAGGGAGCTCCTACGAGCAGTACTTC. Translated, this gives CASAGGGSSYEQYF.